The entry below describes one T cell receptor (beta chain). The protocol was immunoSEQ multiplex PCR, while the TCRdb copy is restricted to in-frame clones and leaves out a portion. The data hold 70,000 to 95,000 clones, with around 97% observed a single time. The sample belongs to a study of technical replicates of blood from a handful of donors. The CDR3 totals 14 residues. Looked up from germline, CDR1 is MNHEY and CDR2 is SMNVEV (reference sequence). V shed 7 bases and J shed 7 bases, with 16 bases lying between them. The V gene is TRBV27, the J gene TRBJ2-2; maybe TRBD1 (6 bases). The TCR sequence derives from a human donor in good health. The specimen was T cells isolated from PBMCs. CDR3 DNA: TGTGCCAGCAATCCCGTACAGGGTAGCGGGGAGCTGTTTTTT. The encoded protein is CASNPVQGSGELFF.